Listed here is a single TCR beta chain. Its target is not known. These data originate in a study of TIL therapy for anti-PD-1-resistant metastatic lung cancer. The overall study: Median tumor mutation burden was around 1.6 mutations per megabase.

The libraries were made with immunoSEQ v3. Assay used: immunoSEQ multiplex PCR; TCRdb lists only in-frame clones, some missing. The profile shows approximately 97,000 clones, around three fifths of them singletons. Described time point: pre-treatment sample, taken before nivolumab and TIL therapy. Most excised metastases sampled were pleural nodules or supraclavicular lymph nodes. Progressing patients received lymphodepletion, expanded TIL infusion and IL-2. Study-level points and caveats: The cohort had more treatment-naive, never-smoker and oncogene-addicted patients than typical. TIL cultures after expansion showed higher clonality and lower diversity than baseline tumor (median about 5.6% vs 31%).

The V end was cut by 3 bases, the J end by 3 bases, with 9 bases between. The V gene's germline CDR1 is SGHTA and CDR2 FQGTGA. The CDR3 is 13 residues long. This sequence was found in a person aged 25 to 85 with non-small cell lung cancer. The sample consisted of tumor tissue, taken at baseline. V usage is TRBV7-3 and J usage is TRBJ2-7; D is unclear. CDR3 amino acids: CASSLNPNYEQYF. Here the CDR3 DNA reads TGTGCCAGCAGCTTGAATCCTAACTACGAGCAGTACTTC.